A selection of T cell receptor beta chains follows, all from one sample in a study of T-cell reconstitution after alpha-beta-depleted transplantation in children. TCRdb re-derived calls from the PCR reads in MiXCR, one entry per CDR3 protein. The sample contains 500,000 to 600,000 distinct CDR3 sequences, approximately 30% of which appear only once. Sequenced here: PBMCs, sampled before TCRalphabeta/CD19-depleted stem cell transplant. The receptors here all came from a boy under two years old with Wiskott-Aldrich syndrome, due to receive a stem cell transplant. Each CDR3 is given with its conserved first and last residue. Each record gives: J gene, D gene, clone size, V gene, CDR3 DNA, CDR3 protein. The D gene is left open where the match is weak. For some rows the clone size is stated as once, few or many, or as a class when expanded; others skip it.

>TRBJ2-5|.|few|TRBV27
TGTGCCAGCAGTTTTAAGGTCCAAGAGACCCAGTACTTC
CASSFKVQETQYF
>TRBJ2-3|.|.|TRBV26
TGTGCCAGCAGTTCCACTACCACCGGGACTAGCGGGAGGGTCCGGGGAGCAGATACGCAGTATTTT
CASSSTTTGTSGRVRGADTQYF
>TRBJ2-5|.|few|TRBV10-3
TGTGCCATCAGTGAGTCTGGTGAGACCCAGTACTTC
CAISESGETQYF
>TRBJ1-1|TRBD1|many|TRBV5-1
TGTGCCAGCTCCGGGACAGGGTTGAACACTGAAGCTTTCTTT
CASSGTGLNTEAFF
>TRBJ2-1|TRBD2|.|TRBV20-1
TGCAGTGCTAGACAAGCGGGAGGTGAGCAGTTCTTC
CSARQAGGEQFF
>TRBJ2-3|.|.|TRBV27
TGTGCCACCAGGCAGGGCTATAGCACAGATACGCAGTATTTT
CATRQGYSTDTQYF
>TRBJ2-5|TRBD2|few|TRBV28
TGTGCCAGCAGTTTACCGGGACTAGCGGAGGAGACCCAGTACTTC
CASSLPGLAEETQYF
>TRBJ2-1|TRBD2|few|TRBV5-1
TGCGCCAGCAGCGAGGGGACTAGCGGGAGAGTGTCCTACAATGAGCAGTTCTTC
CASSEGTSGRVSYNEQFF
>TRBJ2-3|TRBD2|few|TRBV11-1
TGTGCCAGCAGCTTCGGAGGCGGGAGCAAAGTTGGGACAGATACGCAGTATTTT
CASSFGGGSKVGTDTQYF
>TRBJ1-1|TRBD1|few|TRBV5-1
TGCGCCAGCAGCTCAGGACAGGGTTTTGATCCTGAAGCTTTCTTT
CASSSGQGFDPEAFF
>TRBJ2-1|.|.|TRBV2
TGTGCCAGCAGTGCCCCCCCTTGGCAGGCGGACAATGAGCAGTTCTTC
CASSAPPWQADNEQFF
>TRBJ2-1|.|.|TRBV20-1
TGCAGTGCCTGGGGTTACAATGAGCAGTTCTTC
CSAWGYNEQFF
>TRBJ2-5|.|few|TRBV28
TGTGCCAGCATAGGTACAGGGTTGGGGACCCAGTACTTC
CASIGTGLGTQYF
>TRBJ2-7|TRBD2|.|TRBV6-1
TGTGCCAGCAGTGAAGCTGGACTAGTTTACGAGCAGTACTTC
CASSEAGLVYEQYF
>TRBJ2-2|TRBD1|few|TRBV5-1
TGCGCCAGCAGCTTGGTGGGGACAGGGGACACCGGGGAGCTGTTTTTT
CASSLVGTGDTGELFF
>TRBJ2-1|.|once|TRBV5-1
TGCGCCAGCAGACTTCTAGCTAACGACGGGGCTGAGCATTTCTTC
CASRLLANDGAEHFF
>TRBJ1-1|.|.|TRBV18
TGTGCCAGCTCACCTCAAACTCCCGGCAAGGCAGGTGAAGCTTTCTTT
CASSPQTPGKAGEAFF
>TRBJ1-4|.|.|TRBV28
TGTGCCAGCAGTTTGCTGTATGAAAAACTGTTTTTT
CASSLLYEKLFF
>TRBJ1-5|.|.|TRBV5-1
TGCGCCAGCAGCCCGATTGACAGCCACAATCAGCCCCAGCATTTT
CASSPIDSHNQPQHF
>TRBJ2-1|TRBD2|.|TRBV3-1
TGTGCCTCCAGCCACACCAATCTAGCGGGTGGCCACAATGAGCAGTTCTTC
CASSHTNLAGGHNEQFF
>TRBJ1-2|.|few|TRBV7-9
TGTGCCAGCAGCTCAACAGACCAGTATGGCTACACCTTC
CASSSTDQYGYTF
>TRBJ2-1|TRBD2|.|TRBV5-1
TGCGCCAGCAGCCGGTGGACTAGCGTCTCCTACAATGAGCAGTTCTTC
CASSRWTSVSYNEQFF
>TRBJ2-5|TRBD2|.|TRBV5-1
TGCGCCAGCAGCGCGGGACTAGCGGGAGTTGGGGAGACCCAGTACTTC
CASSAGLAGVGETQYF
>TRBJ2-1|.|once|TRBV5-5
TGTGCCAGCAGCTTGGGCCCGCCCGCTGAGCAGTTCTTC
CASSLGPPAEQFF
>TRBJ2-2|TRBD2|.|TRBV5-1
TGCGCCAGCAGCTTGGTTCGGCTAGCGGGAGAGGTCGGGGAGCTGTTTTTT
CASSLVRLAGEVGELFF
>TRBJ2-6|.|.|TRBV5-1
TGCGCCAGCAGCGGGGGATTTGGGGCCAACGTCCTGACTTTC
CASSGGFGANVLTF
>TRBJ1-1|TRBD1|.|TRBV19
TGTGCCAGTAGTATAGCCTGGACAGGGGTGAACACTGAAGCTTTCTTT
CASSIAWTGVNTEAFF
>TRBJ2-7|.|few|TRBV27
TGTGCCAGCAGTTTTGGAGGACGACACTACGAGCAGTACTTC
CASSFGGRHYEQYF
>TRBJ2-2|.|.|TRBV21-1
TGTGCCAGCAGCAAAGTCGGAGGGCGCACCGGGGAGCTGTTTTTT
CASSKVGGRTGELFF
>TRBJ2-7|.|few|TRBV12-3/TRBV12-4
TGTGCCAGCAGTTCGGGAACTGAGCAGTACTTC
CASSSGTEQYF
>TRBJ1-1|.|.|TRBV12-5
TGTGCTAGTGGTTTGGAGGCAGACACTGAAGCTTTCTTT
CASGLEADTEAFF